A single T cell receptor beta chain is shown here with its context. Germline CDR1 and CDR2: ENHRY and SYGVKD. Trimming shortened V by 2 bases and J by 5 bases, and 15 bases separated the two germline ends. The CDR3 sequence is 15 residues long. Repertoires were generated with immunoSEQ multiplex PCR, while TCRdb's copy carries only in-frame clones and drops some. The data show more than 90,000 clones, with just under 80% seen just once and over 7.5% held by the top ten. Documented time point: cycle 4 day 1 (C4D1), after less than seven weeks of nivolumab. Exposure to brentuximab vedotin varied, and each patient had relapsed following autologous stem cell transplantation. This sample is drawn from a study of PD-1 blockade in classical Hodgkin lymphoma.

This TCR was recovered from a human donor with classical Hodgkin lymphoma. This specimen consisted of peripheral blood mononuclear cells (PBMCs), obtained before the fourth cycle of nivolumab. V is TRBV10-3 and J is TRBJ1-2, with D possibly matching TRBD1 (5 bases). CDR3 nucleotide sequence: TGTGCCATCAGTGAGGGGGGGGGTAGTCCTTATGGCTACACCTTC. Translated: CAISEGGGSPYGYTF.